A selection of T cell receptor beta chains follows, all from one sample in a study of somatic mutations in cytotoxic T cells in rheumatoid arthritis. The repertoire was sequenced with immunoSEQ multiplex PCR; TCRdb's copy has only in-frame clones and lacks some. The sample holds more than 25,000 clones; roughly four fifths are singletons and the top ten take 9.9%. Specimen: CD8+ T cells sorted from blood. The receptors come from a woman aged 18-29 years in good health. CDR3s include the opening cysteine and the closing phenylalanine or tryptophan. D genes are given only for firm matches. Some rows have no size entry. The others give once, few or many, or a class for an expanded clone.

j_call d_call v_call clone_size cdr3_nt cdr3_aa
TRBJ2-3 - TRBV7-8 - TGTGCCAGTCGGGACTCACCCGGCGCAGATACGCAGTATTTT CASRDSPGADTQYF
TRBJ1-2 - TRBV7-8 - TGTGCCAGCAGCCCAGCAATTTACGGCTACACCTTC CASSPAIYGYTF
TRBJ2-6 TRBD1 TRBV6-5 - TGTGCCAGCAGTCAGGGGGACTCTGGGGCCAACGTCCTGACTTTC CASSQGDSGANVLTF
TRBJ2-5 TRBD1 TRBV7-8 - TGTGCCAGCAGTTCGAGTGTGGACAGGGGGCGAGAGACCCAGTACTTC CASSSSVDRGRETQYF
TRBJ1-1 - TRBV28 - TGTGCCAGCAGTTCCCTAGACCCTGAAGCTTTCTTT CASSSLDPEAFF
TRBJ2-7 - TRBV27 - TGTGCCAGCAGTTCTACAGGGAGCAACTACGAGCAGTACTTC CASSSTGSNYEQYF
TRBJ1-5 - TRBV28 - TGTGCCAGCAGTTTAGGCCAGGGGTTTCGGCAGCCCCAGCATTTT CASSLGQGFRQPQHF
TRBJ2-5 - TRBV19 - TGTGCCAGTAAAGGGGCGGGGACATTACAAGAGACCCAGTACTTC CASKGAGTLQETQYF
TRBJ2-1 TRBD1 TRBV10-1 - TGCGCCAGCAGTGATGGACAGGGAGGCAATGAGCAGTTCTTC CASSDGQGGNEQFF
TRBJ2-7 - TRBV28 - TGTGCCAGCAGTGCGGACTCCTACGAGCAGTACTTC CASSADSYEQYF
TRBJ2-2 - TRBV5-4 once TGTGCCAGCAGCTTGATGGGGGGGGCCACCGGGGAGCTGTTTTTT CASSLMGGATGELFF
TRBJ1-1 - TRBV28 - TGTGCCAGCAGTTTAGCCCTCCGGGTGGGGCCGAACACTGAAGCTTTCTTT CASSLALRVGPNTEAFF
TRBJ2-1 TRBD1 TRBV10-1 - TGCGCCAGCAGCTCCGGGACAGGGCCCTACAATGAGCAGTTCTTC CASSSGTGPYNEQFF
TRBJ2-5 - TRBV28 - TGTGCCAGCAGTTTTGCCTTGGCGGGTTCACAAGAGACCCAGTACTTC CASSFALAGSQETQYF
TRBJ1-3 - TRBV9 few TGTGCCAGCAGCGTAGAAGGGGAAAGCTCTGGAAACACCATATATTTT CASSVEGESSGNTIYF
TRBJ2-7 - TRBV6-6 - TGTGCCAGCAGTTACTCAGTCGGAGGGCCAAGCGAGCAGTACTTC CASSYSVGGPSEQYF
TRBJ2-3 TRBD2 TRBV28 - TGTGCCAGCAGTCCCTCAAGGCCGGGACTAGTGTCTGAAGATACGCAGTATTTT CASSPSRPGLVSEDTQYF
TRBJ2-2 TRBD2 TRBV28 - TGTGCCAGCAGTCGGGGGGACACCGGGGAGCTGTTTTTT CASSRGDTGELFF
TRBJ1-1 TRBD1 TRBV2 - TGTGCCAGGATCGGACAGGGAGGCACTGAAGCTTTCTTT CARIGQGGTEAFF
TRBJ2-1 TRBD2 TRBV7-6 - TGTGCCAGCAGCTTAGGAGCGGGGGCACACAATGAGCAGTTCTTC CASSLGAGAHNEQFF
TRBJ1-6 - TRBV28 - TGTGCCAGCAGTCCGCGGACCCCGGCGGATAATTCACCCCTCCACTTT CASSPRTPADNSPLHF
TRBJ2-3 - TRBV19 - TGTGCCAGTAGTATAGCGGGAGTGGATACGCAGTATTTT CASSIAGVDTQYF
TRBJ1-1 - TRBV19 - TGTGCCAGTAATCCAGCAGGGCTAACTGAAGCTTTCTTT CASNPAGLTEAFF
TRBJ2-3 TRBD2 TRBV7-6 - TGTGCCAGCAGCCTAGGACTAGCGGCCTATCATAGCACAGATACGCAGTATTTT CASSLGLAAYHSTDTQYF
TRBJ2-7 TRBD2 TRBV7-9 - TGTGCCAGCAGCTTACCAGCTAGCGGGAGCGCCTCGGCGAACGAGCAGTACTTC CASSLPASGSASANEQYF
TRBJ1-3 TRBD1 TRBV12-5 - TGTGCTAGTGGTTGGGGACAGGGACTTGGAAACACCATATATTTT CASGWGQGLGNTIYF
TRBJ2-5 TRBD2 TRBV7-8 - TGTGCCAGCAGCTTTGACCCGGAAGGGACTAGCGGGGGGGAAGAGACCCAGTACTTC CASSFDPEGTSGGEETQYF
TRBJ2-7 TRBD2 TRBV5-6 - TGTGCCAGCAGCTTGGCCGGACTAGAGGTTGACGAGCAGTACTTC CASSLAGLEVDEQYF
TRBJ2-1 TRBD2 TRBV9 - TGTGCCAGCTCCCCCCCTAGCGGGAGCTCCTACAATGAGCAGTTCTTC CASSPPSGSSYNEQFF
TRBJ2-5 - TRBV9 - TGTGCCAGCAGCGTAGGGCGTAGTACCCAAGAGACCCAGTACTTC CASSVGRSTQETQYF
TRBJ2-5 - TRBV6-1 - TGTGCCAGCAGTGAAAGACAATTTTATCAAGAGACCCAGTACTTC CASSERQFYQETQYF
TRBJ2-7 - TRBV29-1 - TGCAGCGCTCTGTCGGAGCTCACCGAGCAGTACTTC CSALSELTEQYF
TRBJ2-7 TRBD2 TRBV4-2 - TGTGCCAGCAGCCAAGGGCTAGCGGGGGACTACGAGCAGTACTTC CASSQGLAGDYEQYF
TRBJ2-1 - TRBV27 - TGTGCCAGCAGTTTCGGTCTTGAGCAGTTCTTC CASSFGLEQFF
TRBJ2-1 - TRBV27 - TGTGCCAGCAGTCGACCTTCCTACAATGAGCAGTTCTTC CASSRPSYNEQFF
TRBJ1-5 - TRBV27 few TGTGCCAGCAGATCCGGGTTCCAGCCCCAGCATTTT CASRSGFQPQHF
TRBJ1-5 - TRBV28 few TGTGCCAGCAGTTTCTTGGCTGTCGGTTTGGGACAGCCCCAGCATTTT CASSFLAVGLGQPQHF
TRBJ2-1 - TRBV11-2 - TGTGCCAGCAGCTACACGGTCTCGGGGGATGAGCAGTTCTTC CASSYTVSGDEQFF
TRBJ2-5 TRBD2 TRBV9 - TGTGCCAGCAGCGTAGTGGGCGGGAGAGAGACCCAGTACTTC CASSVVGGRETQYF
TRBJ1-1 - TRBV28 - TGTGCCAGCAGTTTATTTACCGCGGACCTCGGCGGTGTGCAGGTAGCTTTCTTT CASSLFTADLGGVQVAFF
TRBJ1-4 TRBD1 TRBV30 - TGTGCCTGGAGCGTAGGGACAGTCGGTGAAAAACTGTTTTTT CAWSVGTVGEKLFF
TRBJ2-5 - TRBV4-2 - TGTGCCAGCAGCCGGGCCTACCAAGAGACCCAGTACTTC CASSRAYQETQYF
TRBJ2-5 - TRBV5-6 - TGTGCCAGCAGCTACCAAGAGACCCAGTACTTC CASSYQETQYF
TRBJ1-5 - TRBV11-2 - TGTGCCAGCAGCTCTTGGGATCAGCCCCAGCATTTT CASSSWDQPQHF
TRBJ2-3 TRBD2 TRBV9 - TGTGCCAGCAGCCCTGGGGACTATCCTAGCACAGATACGCAGTATTTT CASSPGDYPSTDTQYF
TRBJ2-7 TRBD2 TRBV28 medium-sized TGTGCCAGCAAGGCTAGCGGGAGCTACGAGCAGTACTTC CASKASGSYEQYF